These T cell receptor beta chains were read from a single sample in a study of blood T cell repertoires in COVID-19. Sequencing used immunoSEQ multiplex PCR; TCRdb keeps in-frame clones, though not all of them. The sample records some 160,000 clones, 70% to 90% being singletons. Sequencing was carried out using peripheral blood. These receptors all stem from a woman aged 80 or over with COVID-19, enrolled during active disease. CDR3s include the opening cysteine and the closing phenylalanine or tryptophan. Each record gives: CDR3 DNA, CDR3 protein, D gene, J gene, clone size, V gene. The D gene is left open where the match is weak. A row's size may be missing; if present it is once, few, many or a size class.

CDR3 DNA: TGTGCCAGCAGTCCCCCAGCAGGGCCATACGAGCAGTACTTC
CDR3 protein: CASSPPAGPYEQYF
D gene: .
J gene: TRBJ2-7
clone size: .
V gene: TRBV25-1

CDR3 DNA: TGTGCCAGCAGCCAAGCTGGGCTTGGACAGGGGGCGGACACTGAAGCTTTCTTT
CDR3 protein: CASSQAGLGQGADTEAFF
D gene: TRBD1
J gene: TRBJ1-1
clone size: .
V gene: TRBV4-2

CDR3 DNA: TGTGCCAGCAGGGAGACTAGTTCGACTGAGCAGTTCTTC
CDR3 protein: CASRETSSTEQFF
D gene: .
J gene: TRBJ2-1
clone size: .
V gene: TRBV6-5

CDR3 DNA: TGTGCCAGTAGTATAAGAGCCCGATCGAACACTGAAGCTTTCTTT
CDR3 protein: CASSIRARSNTEAFF
D gene: .
J gene: TRBJ1-1
clone size: once
V gene: TRBV19

CDR3 DNA: TGTGCCAGCAGACCGGTCCCAGGGGTTTCTGGAAACACCATATATTTT
CDR3 protein: CASRPVPGVSGNTIYF
D gene: .
J gene: TRBJ1-3
clone size: once
V gene: TRBV28

CDR3 DNA: TGTGCCAGCACCTCACAGGGGGGGACCTATGGCTACACCTTC
CDR3 protein: CASTSQGGTYGYTF
D gene: TRBD1
J gene: TRBJ1-2
clone size: .
V gene: TRBV6-1

CDR3 DNA: TGTGCCAGCAGCTTAAGCCGATTCTCAGATACGCAGTATTTT
CDR3 protein: CASSLSRFSDTQYF
D gene: .
J gene: TRBJ2-3
clone size: .
V gene: TRBV7-2

CDR3 DNA: TGTGCCATTCCGGAGGAACAGGGAGCTCATGGCTACACCTTC
CDR3 protein: CAIPEEQGAHGYTF
D gene: .
J gene: TRBJ1-2
clone size: .
V gene: TRBV7-2

CDR3 DNA: TGTGCCAGCAGCTTAGTAGCGGGCACAGATACGCAGTATTTT
CDR3 protein: CASSLVAGTDTQYF
D gene: .
J gene: TRBJ2-3
clone size: few
V gene: TRBV7-2

CDR3 DNA: TGTGCCAGCAGTTTGGCTGGGCCCGGGGAGCTGTTTTTT
CDR3 protein: CASSLAGPGELFF
D gene: .
J gene: TRBJ2-2
clone size: once
V gene: TRBV28

CDR3 DNA: TGTGCCAGCAGTTTATTAGTACAGGGAGTTACAGAGACCCAGTACTTC
CDR3 protein: CASSLLVQGVTETQYF
D gene: .
J gene: TRBJ2-5
clone size: once
V gene: TRBV28

CDR3 DNA: TGTGCCAGCAGTCCATCATTCAAAAACATTCAGTACTTC
CDR3 protein: CASSPSFKNIQYF
D gene: .
J gene: TRBJ2-4
clone size: .
V gene: TRBV12-3/TRBV12-4

CDR3 DNA: TGTGCCAGCAGCTTAGTCCGAGGTAGGGGTGAAGCTTTCTTT
CDR3 protein: CASSLVRGRGEAFF
D gene: .
J gene: TRBJ1-1
clone size: .
V gene: TRBV11-2